The rows below give T cell receptor beta chains drawn from one sample of a study of blood T cells in healthy people across ages. TCRdb re-analysed the 5' RACE reads in MiXCR, keeping a single row per CDR3 protein. Counted here are roughly 730,000 distinct CDR3 sequences, about 61% occurring once; the ten biggest clones make up 25% to 30%. Sequences were obtained from blood. These receptors all stem from a man aged 35-49 years in good health. CDR3s include the opening cysteine and the closing phenylalanine or tryptophan.

J,V,CDR3
TRBJ1-4,TRBV7-2,CASSAREGSANEKLFF
TRBJ2-1,TRBV5-1,CASSKILAASYNEQFF
TRBJ1-1,TRBV18,CASSPRQAPLLNTEAFF
TRBJ2-7,TRBV7-9,CASSLGRTGLLYEQYF
TRBJ2-4,TRBV5-1,CASSPGGYRRYIQYF
TRBJ2-3,TRBV4-2,CASSFRTSYLHTQYF
TRBJ2-1,TRBV29-1,CSVETPGLAGNEQFF
TRBJ2-5,TRBV10-3,CAISGGVQETQYF
TRBJ1-5,TRBV29-1,CSVGGRGEYQPQHF
TRBJ1-1,TRBV13,CASSGGIIHTEAFF
TRBJ2-5,TRBV4-1,CASSRGPTGNGTQYF
TRBJ2-1,TRBV29-1,CSGTTEYNEQFF